Sequencing of this T cell receptor beta chain was carried out in a study of T cells in Graves' hyperthyroidism and ophthalmopathy. The wider study: Peripheral blood sampling occurred at initial diagnosis, before any treatment. Study conclusions and caveats: Also found in blood were most expanded thyroid clonotypes above 0.001.

This clonotype showed up many times. The antigen remains undetermined. It was RNA transcripts that yielded the amplified TCR beta CDR3 regions. The HTBI set primed first-round TCR CDR3 RT-PCR. TCRdb itself ran the multiplex PCR reads through MiXCR, one entry per CDR3 protein. Of roughly 840,000 distinct CDR3 sequences in the sample, roughly 37% were seen once. Hyperthyroidism in the patients, aged 18 to 65, was newly diagnosed and under 2 months in duration. Using less than 12 ml of fresh peripheral blood, PBMCs were prepared. The trim removed 4 bases at V and 4 bases at J, leaving 6 bases unmatched. The germline V gene encodes CDR1 LNHDA and CDR2 SQIVND (reference sequence). The CDR3 covers 14 residues.

The receptor comes from a man aged 18 to 30 with Graves' hyperthyroidism. Sequencing input: blood. The chain links TRBV19 to TRBJ2-5, with TRBD1 matching over 7 bases. CDR3 amino acids: CASSTGQVGETQYF. The CDR3 nucleotides read TGTGCCAGTAGTACAGGACAGGTCGGAGAGACCCAGTACTTC.